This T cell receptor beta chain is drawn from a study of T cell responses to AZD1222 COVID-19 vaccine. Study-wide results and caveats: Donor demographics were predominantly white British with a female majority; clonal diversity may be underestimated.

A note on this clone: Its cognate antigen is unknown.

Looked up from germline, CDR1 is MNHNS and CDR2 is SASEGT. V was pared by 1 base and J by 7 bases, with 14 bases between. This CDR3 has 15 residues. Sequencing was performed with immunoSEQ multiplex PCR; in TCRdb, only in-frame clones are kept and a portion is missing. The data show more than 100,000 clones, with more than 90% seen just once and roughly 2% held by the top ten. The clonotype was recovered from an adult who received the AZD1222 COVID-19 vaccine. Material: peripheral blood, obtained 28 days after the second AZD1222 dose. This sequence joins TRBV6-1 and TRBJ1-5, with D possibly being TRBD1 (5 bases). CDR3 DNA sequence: TGTGCCAGCAGTGAAGGGTCGGGGGATCGACAGCCCCAGCATTTT. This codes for CASSEGSGDRQPQHF.